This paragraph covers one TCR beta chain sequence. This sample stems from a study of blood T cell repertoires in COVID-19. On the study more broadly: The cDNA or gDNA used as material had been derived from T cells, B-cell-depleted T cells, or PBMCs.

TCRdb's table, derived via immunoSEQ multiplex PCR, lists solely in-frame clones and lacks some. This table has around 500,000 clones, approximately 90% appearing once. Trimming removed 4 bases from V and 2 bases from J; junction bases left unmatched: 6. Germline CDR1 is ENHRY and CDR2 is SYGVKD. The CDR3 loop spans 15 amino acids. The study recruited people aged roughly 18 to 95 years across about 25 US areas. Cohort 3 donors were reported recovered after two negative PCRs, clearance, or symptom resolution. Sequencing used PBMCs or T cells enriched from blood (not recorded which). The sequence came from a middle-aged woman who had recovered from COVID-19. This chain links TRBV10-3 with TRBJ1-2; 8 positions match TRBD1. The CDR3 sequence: CAISGGQGKNYGYTF. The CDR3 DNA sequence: TGTGCCATCAGTGGCGGACAGGGCAAGAACTATGGCTACACCTTC.